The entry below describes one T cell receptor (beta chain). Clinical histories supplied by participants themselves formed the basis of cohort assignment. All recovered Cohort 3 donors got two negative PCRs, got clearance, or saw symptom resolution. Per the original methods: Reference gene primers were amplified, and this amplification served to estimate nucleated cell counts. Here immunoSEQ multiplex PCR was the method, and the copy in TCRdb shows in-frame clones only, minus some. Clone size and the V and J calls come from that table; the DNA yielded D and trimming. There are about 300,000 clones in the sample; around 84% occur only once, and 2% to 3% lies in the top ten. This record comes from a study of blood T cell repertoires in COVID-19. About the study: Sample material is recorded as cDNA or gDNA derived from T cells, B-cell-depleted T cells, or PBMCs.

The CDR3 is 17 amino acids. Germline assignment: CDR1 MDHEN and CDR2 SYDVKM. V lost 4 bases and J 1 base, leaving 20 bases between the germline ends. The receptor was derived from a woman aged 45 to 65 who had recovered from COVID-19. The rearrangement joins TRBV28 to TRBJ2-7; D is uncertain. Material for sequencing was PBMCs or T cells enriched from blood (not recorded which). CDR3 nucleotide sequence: TGTGCCAGCAGTTCCCCCTTTCCCTCCGCGAAATCCTACGAGCAGTACTTC. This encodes CASSSPFPSAKSYEQYF.